This TCR beta chain was observed in a study of blood T cell repertoires in COVID-19. Germline-derived CDR1 and CDR2 are SGDLS and YYNGEE. Trimming pared 5 bases from V and 0 bases from J, leaving 19 bases between. This CDR3 spans 17 amino acids. This clone was observed a single time. Original handling: Reference gene primer amplification yielded estimated nucleated cell counts. This table comes from immunoSEQ multiplex PCR, and its TCRdb copy is limited to in-frame clones, with some not included. The V and J calls and clone size are taken from that table; D and trimming were inferred from the DNA. The table includes over 65,000 clones, approximately 90% detected once.

This TCR was sampled from a woman older than 75 with acute or convalescent COVID-19. The sample comprised peripheral blood. The V call is TRBV9, the J call TRBJ2-3; tentative D call: TRBD1 (6 bases). CDR3 bases: TGTGCCAGCAGTCCCTTCACCGGGACAAGGAGCACAGATACGCAGTATTTT. Residues: CASSPFTGTRSTDTQYF.